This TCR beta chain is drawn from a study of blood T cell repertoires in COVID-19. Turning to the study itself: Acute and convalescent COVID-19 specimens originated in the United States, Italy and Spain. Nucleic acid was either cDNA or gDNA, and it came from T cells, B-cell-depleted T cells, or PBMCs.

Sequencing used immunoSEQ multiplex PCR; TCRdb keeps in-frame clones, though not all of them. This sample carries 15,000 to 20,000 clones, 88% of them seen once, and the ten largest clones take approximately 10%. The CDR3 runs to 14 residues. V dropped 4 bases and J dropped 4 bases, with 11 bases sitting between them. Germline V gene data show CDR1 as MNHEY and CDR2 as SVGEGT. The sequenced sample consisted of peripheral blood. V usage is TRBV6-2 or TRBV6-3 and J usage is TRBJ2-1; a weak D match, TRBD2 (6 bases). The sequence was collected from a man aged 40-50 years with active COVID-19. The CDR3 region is CASSSGLPYNEQFF. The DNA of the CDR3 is TGTGCCAGCAGTTCGGGACTCCCGTACAATGAGCAGTTCTTC.